The rows below give T cell receptor beta chains drawn from one sample of a study of control samples from healthy donors and cancer patients. This table comes from immunoSEQ multiplex PCR, and its TCRdb copy is limited to in-frame clones, with some not included. The sample shows 150,000 to 200,000 clones, more than 90% of them seen only once. Sequences were obtained from blood. These TCRs come from a woman between 40 and 55 years old in good health. Each CDR3 is given without its conserved first and last residue.

j_gene | v_gene | CDR3aa
TRBJ2-5 | TRBV7-6 | ASSLLGAQY
TRBJ2-3 | TRBV5-6 | ASSFPGESTDTQY
TRBJ1-3 | TRBV11-2 | ASSLKQGASGNTIY
TRBJ2-3 | TRBV3-1/TRBV3-2 | ASSHTSGGPTDTQY
TRBJ1-1 | TRBV5-4 | ASSLDAAGQYEAF
TRBJ2-1 | TRBV2 | ASSESWGGNEQF
TRBJ1-1 | TRBV3-1/TRBV3-2 | ASSSGGGTEAF
TRBJ1-6 | TRBV19 | ASLQGNNSPLH
TRBJ2-1 | TRBV15 | ATSVLAGGGYNEQF
TRBJ1-1 | TRBV20-1 | RVGTNTEAF
TRBJ2-2 | TRBV15 | ATSRAVRDTGELF
TRBJ2-7 | TRBV7-9 | ASSSDTSYEQY
TRBJ1-2 | TRBV4-1 | ASSPLDRADYGYT
TRBJ2-7 | TRBV27 | ASSSRDRGPSYEQY
TRBJ2-7 | TRBV2 | ASSWTGGEQY
TRBJ2-1 | TRBV27 | ASSLSGLLGNEQF
TRBJ2-6 | TRBV12-3/TRBV12-4 | ASSFSGANVLT
TRBJ2-7 | TRBV10-3 | AISESGSSYEQY
TRBJ1-4 | TRBV25-1 | ASSDGQDEEEKLF
TRBJ1-3 | TRBV21-1 | ASSNPLLGNTIY
TRBJ1-1 | TRBV11-2 | ADPQEKMNTEAF
TRBJ2-1 | TRBV29-1 | SVATGVNEQF
TRBJ2-2 | TRBV10-3 | AISESSRMRHTGELF
TRBJ1-2 | TRBV5-4 | ASRGTEPFGYGYT